The T cell receptor (beta chain) under discussion was sequenced for a study of cytomegalovirus exposure and HLA in healthy donors. A multiplex PCR was run with 60 Vbeta primers and 13 Jbeta primers. Using immunoSEQ multiplex PCR, the repertoire was profiled, and TCRdb retains in-frame clones only, with some absent. The data hold some 150,000 clones, with around 79% observed a single time. Sequencing was performed on PBMCs. The receptor comes from a man aged 35 to 55 in good health and CMV-seronegative.

The CDR3 protein is CASSLAGNEQYF. DNA for the CDR3: TGTGCCAGCAGTTTAGCAGGGAACGAGCAGTACTTC. The genes are TRBV27 and TRBJ2-7; D is possibly TRBD1 (5 bases). Germline V CDR1 and CDR2: MNHEY, SMNVEV (reference sequence). With 2 bases removed from V and 5 bases from J, the gap between germline ends came to 7 bases. The CDR3 has 12 amino acids.